The rows below give T cell receptor beta chains drawn from one sample of a study of T-cell memory formation after mild COVID-19. TCRdb reprocessed the 5' RACE reads via MiXCR and lists one record per CDR3 protein. Here the sample spans over 350,000 distinct CDR3 sequences, about 17% being singletons. Sequencing was performed on PBMCs or a T cell subset sorted from them (not recorded which). All receptors come from a man younger than 35 who had mild COVID-19 (a few samples of this study predate the infection). Cell type and time point are not known. CDR3s leave out the opening cysteine and the closing phenylalanine or tryptophan.

V gene	J gene	CDR3 protein
TRBV7-2	TRBJ2-1	ASSSQGTSGINEQF
TRBV4-1	TRBJ1-4	ASSQDQGGAFLNEKLF
TRBV3-1	TRBJ1-4	ASSQDTGANEKLF
TRBV7-9	TRBJ2-3	ASSFWQSGLY
TRBV7-2	TRBJ2-2	ASMPGWGSGTGELF
TRBV29-1	TRBJ2-3	SLQGASTDTQY
TRBV7-9	TRBJ1-6	ASTSREGYNSPLH
TRBV4-1	TRBJ2-5	ASSQGHKETQY
TRBV6-5	TRBJ2-1	ASSQGTSRGNEQF
TRBV5-1	TRBJ1-1	ASSLGTGPGLVGEAF
TRBV20-1	TRBJ2-5	SARVTAGGETQY